This TCR beta chain was sequenced in a study of monozygotic twins with cystic fibrosis. Study-wide results and caveats: Nucleotide-identical clonotype sharing was significantly higher within monozygotic CF twin pairs than between unrelated CF individuals. Co-twins had the most similar V usage for 13 of 16 pairs, J for 8. Median Simpson clonality of 0.0095 suggested naive T cells predominated. In this small cohort, shared CDR3 numbers showed no association with age, concordance or disease severity.

The table came from immunoSEQ multiplex PCR; TCRdb's copy has only in-frame clones and leaves some out. In the table there are 15,000 to 20,000 clones, about 97% of which are singletons. About this clone: The target antigen is unknown.

This receptor was identified in a young woman with cystic fibrosis. The specimen sequenced was blood.

The CDR3 is CASSSWGTEETQYF. In DNA, the CDR3 is TGTGCCAGCAGCTCATGGGGGACAGAAGAGACCCAGTACTTC. This chain joins TRBV5-6 and TRBJ2-5; 7 bases match TRBD1. Germline V lookup: CDR1 SGHDT, CDR2 YYEEEE. This CDR3 contains 14 residues. The V and J ends lost 3 bases and 3 bases, in that order; junction bases with no gene match: 5.